These T cell receptor beta chains were read from a single sample in a study of neurological immune-mediated disorders. TCRdb re-called the 5' RACE reads through MiXCR, storing one row per CDR3 protein. The data hold about 50,000 distinct CDR3 sequences, with around a tenth observed a single time. The sequenced material came from PBMCs. The receptors here all came from a man in his sixties or seventies with HTLV-1-associated myelopathy (HAM/TSP). CDR3s include the opening cysteine and the closing phenylalanine or tryptophan. A D gene is named only where the DNA matches it firmly. Size values are once, few and many counts, or a class for expanded clones, and some rows have none.

.,many,TRBJ2-5,TRBV7-9,CASSGTLARETQYF,TGTGCCAGCAGCGGGACACTAGCTCGGGAGACCCAGTACTTC
.,many,TRBJ1-1,TRBV5-1,CASSQDGNTEAFF,TGCGCCAGCAGCCAGGACGGGAACACTGAAGCTTTCTTT
.,few,TRBJ2-7,TRBV12-3/TRBV12-4,CASRPSGDTEGSPYEQYF,TGTGCCAGCAGACCCTCCGGGGACACAGAGGGGAGTCCCTACGAGCAGTACTTC
.,many,TRBJ1-2,TRBV20-1,CSAESTGSFGRTF,TGCAGTGCTGAATCTACAGGCTCCTTTGGCAGGACCTTC
TRBD2,.,TRBJ2-1,TRBV11-1,CASSFWASGKAVRYNEQFF,TGTGCCAGCAGCTTTTGGGCTAGCGGGAAGGCAGTGAGGTACAATGAGCAGTTCTTC
.,medium-sized,TRBJ2-3,TRBV9,CASSGGGTADTQYF,TGTGCCAGCAGTGGCGGAGGTACGGCAGATACGCAGTATTTT
.,many,TRBJ2-6,TRBV7-2,CASSLLGVASGANVLTF,TGTGCCAGCAGCTTATTAGGTGTGGCCTCTGGGGCCAACGTCCTGACTTTC
TRBD2,many,TRBJ2-1,TRBV14,CASSQLLAGDSGAYNEQFF,TGTGCCAGCAGCCAATTACTAGCGGGAGATTCAGGAGCCTACAATGAGCAGTTCTTC
.,few,TRBJ2-5,TRBV5-1,CASSSGTTRLETQYF,TGCGCCAGCAGCTCAGGCACGACTAGGTTGGAGACCCAGTACTTC
.,many,TRBJ2-6,TRBV18,CASSPALSGANVLTF,TGTGCCAGCTCACCAGCCCTCTCTGGGGCCAACGTCCTGACTTTC
.,many,TRBJ1-2,TRBV6-6,CASGGWDGYTF,TGTGCCAGCGGAGGATGGGACGGCTACACCTTC
.,many,TRBJ2-1,TRBV6-4,CASSDKEDHNEQFF,TGTGCCAGCAGTGACAAAGAGGACCACAATGAGCAGTTCTTC
.,many,TRBJ1-1,TRBV7-9,CASSLGGPAGVTEAFF,TGTGCCAGCAGCTTAGGAGGTCCAGCGGGGGTCACTGAAGCTTTCTTT
.,many,TRBJ1-2,TRBV6-5,CASSSPGQPVRGYTF,TGTGCCAGCAGTTCGCCGGGACAACCGGTACGGGGCTACACCTTC
.,many,TRBJ2-3,TRBV7-9,CANPPLASDTQYF,TGTGCCAACCCGCCCTTAGCCTCAGATACGCAGTATTTT
TRBD1,.,TRBJ2-1,TRBV18,CASSPPGQGLPEQFF,TGTGCCAGCTCACCACCGGGACAGGGACTTCCTGAGCAGTTCTTC
TRBD1,many,TRBJ2-7,TRBV28,CASSLTGTGGSTYEQYF,TGTGCCAGCAGTTTAACCGGGACAGGGGGATCGACGTACGAGCAGTACTTC
.,many,TRBJ1-2,TRBV7-2,CASSQRGGGLPGYTF,TGTGCCAGCAGCCAACGGGGAGGGGGACTCCCTGGCTACACCTTC
TRBD2,many,TRBJ2-1,TRBV28,CASSLKAGVGKFF,TGTGCCAGCAGTTTAAAAGCGGGAGTCGGGAAGTTCTTC
.,many,TRBJ1-2,TRBV9,CASSLPRWGWTF,TGTGCCAGCAGCCTTCCACGGTGGGGATGGACCTTC
.,many,TRBJ1-2,TRBV7-2,CASSALGGGYGYTF,TGTGCCAGCAGCGCCTTGGGCGGGGGCTATGGCTACACCTTC
TRBD1,many,TRBJ1-2,TRBV12-3/TRBV12-4,CASSLGDRGGIGYTF,TGTGCCAGCAGTTTAGGGGACAGGGGAGGTATTGGCTACACCTTC
.,many,TRBJ2-2,TRBV12-3/TRBV12-4,CASSLGADTGELFF,TGTGCCAGCAGTTTAGGGGCGGATACCGGGGAGCTGTTTTTT
.,many,TRBJ2-3,TRBV9,CASSVTPSSTDTQYF,TGTGCCAGCAGCGTAACTCCCTCCTCCACAGATACGCAGTATTTT
TRBD2,many,TRBJ2-5,TRBV20-1,CSATKPISGARGETQYF,TGCAGTGCTACAAAGCCTATTAGCGGGGCTAGGGGGGAGACCCAGTACTTC
TRBD2,many,TRBJ2-5,TRBV7-2,CASSSRSGRGQTQYF,TGTGCCAGCAGCTCCAGGAGCGGGAGAGGGCAGACCCAGTACTTC
.,many,TRBJ2-7,TRBV20-1,CSARAQTSSYEQYF,TGCAGTGCTAGAGCCCAGACTAGCTCCTACGAGCAGTACTTC
TRBD1,many,TRBJ2-1,TRBV7-8,CASSPRDRANEQFF,TGTGCCAGCAGCCCGCGGGACAGGGCGAATGAGCAGTTCTTC
.,many,TRBJ2-1,TRBV29-1,CSPKDYLNEQFF,TGCAGCCCAAAGGACTACCTCAATGAGCAGTTCTTC
TRBD2,many,TRBJ2-7,TRBV6-5,CASRAGGPRSHEQYF,TGTGCCAGCAGGGCGGGAGGGCCTAGATCACACGAGCAGTACTTC
.,many,TRBJ1-5,TRBV6-1,CASSEDPGTNQPQHF,TGTGCCAGCAGTGAGGATCCGGGGACCAATCAGCCCCAGCATTTT
TRBD2,many,TRBJ2-7,TRBV20-1,CSATNPVAGLENEQYF,TGCAGTGCTACGAACCCCGTAGCGGGACTAGAAAACGAGCAGTACTTC